This entry features one T cell receptor (beta chain) sequence. The data belong to a study of T cells in Graves' hyperthyroidism and ophthalmopathy. Germline V gene lookup returns CDR1 MGHRA and CDR2 YSYEKL. The CDR3 has 15 residues. Trimming removed 1 base from V and 5 bases from J, with 12 bases in between. RNA transcripts yielded amplified TCR beta CDR3 regions. First-round RT-PCR targeting the TCR CDR3 was performed with the HTBI primer set. TCRdb re-called the multiplex PCR reads through MiXCR, storing one row per CDR3 protein. The sample has 650,000 to 850,000 distinct CDR3 sequences, roughly 20% seen once. Patients were excluded because of uncontrolled infection, other autoimmune disease, pregnancy or lactation. This blood was taken when hyperthyroidism was first diagnosed, before any ophthalmopathy symptoms existed.

This chain connects TRBV4-1 to TRBJ2-1, with D unresolved. The sequencing input was blood. This receptor was identified in a woman aged 45-60 years with Graves' hyperthyroidism that later progressed to Graves' ophthalmopathy. CDR3 DNA sequence: TGCGCCAGCAGCCAAGCTCCGATGCTGAACAATGAGCAGTTCTTC. Its translation is CASSQAPMLNNEQFF.